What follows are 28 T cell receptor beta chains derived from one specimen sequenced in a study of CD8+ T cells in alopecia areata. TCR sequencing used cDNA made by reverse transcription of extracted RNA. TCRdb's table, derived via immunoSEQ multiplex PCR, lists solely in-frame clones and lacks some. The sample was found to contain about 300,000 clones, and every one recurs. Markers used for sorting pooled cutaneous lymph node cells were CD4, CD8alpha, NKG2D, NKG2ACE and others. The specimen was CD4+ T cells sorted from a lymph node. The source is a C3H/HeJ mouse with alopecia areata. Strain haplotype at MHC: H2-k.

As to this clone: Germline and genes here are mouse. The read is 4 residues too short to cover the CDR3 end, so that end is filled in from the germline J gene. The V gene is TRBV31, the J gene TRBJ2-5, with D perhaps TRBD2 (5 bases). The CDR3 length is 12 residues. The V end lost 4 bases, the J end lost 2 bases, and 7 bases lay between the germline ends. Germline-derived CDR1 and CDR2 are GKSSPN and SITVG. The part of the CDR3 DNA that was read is TGTGCCTGGACTGGGATCCAAGAC. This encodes CAWTGIQD. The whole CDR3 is CAWTGIQDTQYF.

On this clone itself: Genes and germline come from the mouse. CDR3: CASRTGTANTEVFF. CDR3 DNA, as far as it was read: TGTGCCAGCAGGACCGGGACAGCAAACACA. The J gene is TRBJ1-1, the V gene TRBV5, with 7 bases identical to TRBD1. The CDR3 is cut off 4 residues early in the read; its end comes from the germline J gene. This CDR3 is 14 amino acids long. V trimming: 6 bases; J trimming: 0 bases; junction bases outside the gene matches: 4. CDR1 is LGHNA, CDR2 YNLKQL, per germline (reference sequence).

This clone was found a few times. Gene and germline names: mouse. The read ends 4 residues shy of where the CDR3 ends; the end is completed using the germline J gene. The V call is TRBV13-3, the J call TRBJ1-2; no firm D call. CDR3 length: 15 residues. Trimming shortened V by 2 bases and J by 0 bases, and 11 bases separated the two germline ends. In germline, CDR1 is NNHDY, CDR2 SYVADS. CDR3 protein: CASSDRSTANSDYTF. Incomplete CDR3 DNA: TGTGCCAGCAGTGACAGATCTACTGCAAACTCC.

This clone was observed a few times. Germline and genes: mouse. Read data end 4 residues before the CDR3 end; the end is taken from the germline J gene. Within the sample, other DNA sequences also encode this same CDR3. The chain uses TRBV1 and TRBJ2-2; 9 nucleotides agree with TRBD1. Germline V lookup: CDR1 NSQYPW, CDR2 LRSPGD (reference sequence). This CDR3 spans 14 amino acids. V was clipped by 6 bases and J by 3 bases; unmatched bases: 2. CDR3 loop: CTCRRQGDTGQLYF. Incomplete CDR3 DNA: TGCACCTGCAGGCGACAGGGGGACACCGGG.

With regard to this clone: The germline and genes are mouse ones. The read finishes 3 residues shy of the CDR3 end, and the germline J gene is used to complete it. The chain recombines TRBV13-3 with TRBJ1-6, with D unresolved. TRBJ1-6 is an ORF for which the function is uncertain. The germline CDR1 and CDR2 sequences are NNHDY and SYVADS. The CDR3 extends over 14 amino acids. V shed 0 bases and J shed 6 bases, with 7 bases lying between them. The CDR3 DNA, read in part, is TGTGCCAGCAGTGATGCCCAGGTTAATTCGCCC. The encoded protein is CASSDAQVNSP. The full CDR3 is CASSDAQVNSPLYF.

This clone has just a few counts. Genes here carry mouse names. The CDR3 DNA, read in part, is TGTGCCAGCAGTGATCGGCAGGGCAACACA. It encodes CASSDRQGNT. The whole CDR3 region reads CASSDRQGNTEVFF. The chain links TRBV13-3 to TRBJ1-1, with D perhaps TRBD1 (5 bases). The CDR3 end is not reached by the read, which stops 4 residues before it; the germline J gene fills it in. Germline V gives CDR1 NNHDY, CDR2 SYVADS. The V and J ends lost 1 base and 2 bases respectively, with 9 bases between them. The CDR3 has 14 residues.

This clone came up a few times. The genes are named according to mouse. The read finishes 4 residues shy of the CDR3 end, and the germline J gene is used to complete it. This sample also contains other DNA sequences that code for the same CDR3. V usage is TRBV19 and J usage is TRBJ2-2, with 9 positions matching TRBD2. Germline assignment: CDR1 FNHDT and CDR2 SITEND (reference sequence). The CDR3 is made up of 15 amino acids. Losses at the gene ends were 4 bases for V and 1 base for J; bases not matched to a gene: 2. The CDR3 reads CASSPDWGNTGQLYF. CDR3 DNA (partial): TGTGCCAGCAGTCCGGACTGGGGAAACACCGGG.

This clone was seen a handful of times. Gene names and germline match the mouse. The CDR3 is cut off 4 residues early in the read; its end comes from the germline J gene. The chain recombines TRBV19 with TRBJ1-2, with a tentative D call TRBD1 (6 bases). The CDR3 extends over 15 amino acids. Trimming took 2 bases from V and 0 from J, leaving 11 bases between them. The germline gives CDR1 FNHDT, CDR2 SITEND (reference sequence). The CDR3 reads CASSITGLSNSDYTF. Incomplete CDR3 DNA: TGTGCCAGCAGTATTACAGGGCTTTCAAACTCC. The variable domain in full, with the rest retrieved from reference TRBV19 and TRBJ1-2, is GGIITQTPKFLIGQEGQKLTLKCQQNFNHDTMYWYRQDSGKGLRLIYYSITENDLQKGDLSEGYDASREKKSSFSLTVTSAQKNEMAVFLCASSITGLSNSDYTFGSGTRLLVI.

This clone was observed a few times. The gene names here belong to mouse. CDR3 in amino acids: CASSQSRTGANYAEQFF. The covered CDR3 bases are TGTGCCAGCAGCCAATCCCGGACTGGGGCCAACTATGCT. The chain couples TRBV5 to TRBJ2-1; 9 nucleotides align to TRBD2. Sequencing ends 4 residues short of the CDR3 end; the germline J gene provides the rest. This CDR3 region has 17 residues. Germline V CDR1 and CDR2: LGHNA, YNLKQL (reference sequence). V shed 2 bases and J 1 base; nucleotides not matched to a gene: 6.

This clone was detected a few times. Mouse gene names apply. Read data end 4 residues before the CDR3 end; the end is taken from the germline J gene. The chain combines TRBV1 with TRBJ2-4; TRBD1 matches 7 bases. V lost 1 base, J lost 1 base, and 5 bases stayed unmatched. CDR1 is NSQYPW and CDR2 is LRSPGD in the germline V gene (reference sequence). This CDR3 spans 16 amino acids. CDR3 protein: CTCSAGQGGGQNTLYF. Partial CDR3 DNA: TGCACCTGCAGTGCAGGACAGGGCGGAGGTCAAAAC.

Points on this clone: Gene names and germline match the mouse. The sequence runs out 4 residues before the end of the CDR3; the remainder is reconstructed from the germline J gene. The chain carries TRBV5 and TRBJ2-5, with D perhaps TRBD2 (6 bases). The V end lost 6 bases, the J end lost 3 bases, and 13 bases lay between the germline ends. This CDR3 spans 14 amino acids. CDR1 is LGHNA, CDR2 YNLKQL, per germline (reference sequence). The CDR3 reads CASSLTGQQDTQYF. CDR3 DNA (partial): TGTGCCAGCAGTCTCACTGGGCAACAAGAC.

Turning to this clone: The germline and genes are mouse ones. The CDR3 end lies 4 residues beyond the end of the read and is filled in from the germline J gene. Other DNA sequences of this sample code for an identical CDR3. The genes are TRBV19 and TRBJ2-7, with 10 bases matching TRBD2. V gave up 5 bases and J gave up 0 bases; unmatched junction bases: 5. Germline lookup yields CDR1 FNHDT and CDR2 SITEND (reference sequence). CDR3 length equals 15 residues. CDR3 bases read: TGTGCCAGCAGCCCGACTGGGGGGAGCTCCTAT. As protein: CASSPTGGSSY. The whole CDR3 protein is CASSPTGGSSYEQYF.

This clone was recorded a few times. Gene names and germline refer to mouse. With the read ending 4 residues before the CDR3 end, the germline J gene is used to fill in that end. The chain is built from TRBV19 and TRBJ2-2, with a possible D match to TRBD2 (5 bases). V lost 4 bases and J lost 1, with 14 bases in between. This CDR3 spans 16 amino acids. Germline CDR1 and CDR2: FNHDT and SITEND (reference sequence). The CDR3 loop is CASSPRPGRNTGQLYF. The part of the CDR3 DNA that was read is TGTGCCAGCAGTCCCCGCCCTGGGCGAAACACCGGG.

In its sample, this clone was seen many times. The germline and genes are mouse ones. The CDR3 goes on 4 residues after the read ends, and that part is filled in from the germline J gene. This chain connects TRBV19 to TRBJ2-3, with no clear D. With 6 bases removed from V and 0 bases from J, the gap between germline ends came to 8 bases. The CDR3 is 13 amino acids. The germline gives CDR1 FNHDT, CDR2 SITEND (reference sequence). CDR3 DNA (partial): TGTGCCAGCACTACAGATAGTGCAGAA. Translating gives CASTTDSAE. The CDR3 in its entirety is CASTTDSAETLYF. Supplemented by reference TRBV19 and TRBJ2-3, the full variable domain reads GGIITQTPKFLIGQEGQKLTLKCQQNFNHDTMYWYRQDSGKGLRLIYYSITENDLQKGDLSEGYDASREKKSSFSLTVTSAQKNEMAVFLCASTTDSAETLYFGSGTRLTVL.

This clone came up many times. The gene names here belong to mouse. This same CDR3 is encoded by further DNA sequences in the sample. The covered CDR3 bases are TGTGCCAGCAGTGAAGGGGGAAACCAAGAC. This translates into CASSEGGNQD. The entire CDR3 protein reads CASSEGGNQDTQYF. The J gene is TRBJ2-5, the V gene TRBV13-1; TRBD1 is a possible D gene (6 bases). Read coverage stops 4 residues before the CDR3 terminus; the germline J gene supplies the remainder. Germline assignment: CDR1 NSHNY and CDR2 SYGAGN. This CDR3 comprises 14 residues. Trimming took 2 bases from V and 0 from J, leaving 7 bases between them.

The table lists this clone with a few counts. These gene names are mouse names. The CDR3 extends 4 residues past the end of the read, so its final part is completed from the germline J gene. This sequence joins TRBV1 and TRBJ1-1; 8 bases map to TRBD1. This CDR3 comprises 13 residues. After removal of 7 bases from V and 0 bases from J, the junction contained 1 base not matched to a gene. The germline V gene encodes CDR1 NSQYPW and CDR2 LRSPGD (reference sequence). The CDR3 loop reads CTCNRGSNTEVFF. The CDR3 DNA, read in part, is TGCACCTGCAACAGGGGGTCAAACACA.

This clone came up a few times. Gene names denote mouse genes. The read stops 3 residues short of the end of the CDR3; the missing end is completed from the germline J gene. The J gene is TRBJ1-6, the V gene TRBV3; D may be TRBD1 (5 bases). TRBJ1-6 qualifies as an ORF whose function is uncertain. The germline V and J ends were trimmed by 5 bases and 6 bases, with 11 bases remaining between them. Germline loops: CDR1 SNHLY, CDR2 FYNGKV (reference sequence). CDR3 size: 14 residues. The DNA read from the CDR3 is TGTGCCAGCAGCATATCAGGGTGTAATTCGCCC. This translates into CASSISGCNSP. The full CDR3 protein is CASSISGCNSPLYF.

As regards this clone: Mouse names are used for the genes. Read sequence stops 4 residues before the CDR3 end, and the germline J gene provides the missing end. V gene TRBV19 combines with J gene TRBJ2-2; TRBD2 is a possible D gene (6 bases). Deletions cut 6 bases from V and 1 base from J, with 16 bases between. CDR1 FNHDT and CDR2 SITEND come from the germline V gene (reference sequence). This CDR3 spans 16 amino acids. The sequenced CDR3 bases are TGTGCCAGCACCCGCCCCGGGACTTTAAACACCGGG. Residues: CASTRPGTLNTG. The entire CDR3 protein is CASTRPGTLNTGQLYF.

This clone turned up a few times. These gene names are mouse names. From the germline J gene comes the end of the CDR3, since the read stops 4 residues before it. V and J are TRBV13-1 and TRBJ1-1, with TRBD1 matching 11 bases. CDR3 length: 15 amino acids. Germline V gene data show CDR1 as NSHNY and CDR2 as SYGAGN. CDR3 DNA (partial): TGTGCCAGCAGTGGGGACAGGGGGAGAGGGACA. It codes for CASSGDRGRGT. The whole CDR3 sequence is CASSGDRGRGTEVFF.

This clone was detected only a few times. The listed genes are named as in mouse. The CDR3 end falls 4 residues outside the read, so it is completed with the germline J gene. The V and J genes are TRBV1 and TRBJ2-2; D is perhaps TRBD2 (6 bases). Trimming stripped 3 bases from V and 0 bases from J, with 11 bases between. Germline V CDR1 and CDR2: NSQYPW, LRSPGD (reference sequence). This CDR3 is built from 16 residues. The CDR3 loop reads CTCSAPGTSNTGQLYF. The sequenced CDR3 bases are TGCACCTGCAGTGCGCCCGGGACTTCAAACACCGGG.

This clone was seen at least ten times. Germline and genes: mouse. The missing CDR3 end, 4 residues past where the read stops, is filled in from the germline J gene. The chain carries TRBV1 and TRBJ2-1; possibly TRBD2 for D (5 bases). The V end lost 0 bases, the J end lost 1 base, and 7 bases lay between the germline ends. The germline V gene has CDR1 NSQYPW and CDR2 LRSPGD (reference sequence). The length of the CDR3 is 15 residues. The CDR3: CTCSADVGNYAEQFF. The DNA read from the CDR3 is TGCACCTGCAGTGCAGATGTGGGGAACTATGCT.

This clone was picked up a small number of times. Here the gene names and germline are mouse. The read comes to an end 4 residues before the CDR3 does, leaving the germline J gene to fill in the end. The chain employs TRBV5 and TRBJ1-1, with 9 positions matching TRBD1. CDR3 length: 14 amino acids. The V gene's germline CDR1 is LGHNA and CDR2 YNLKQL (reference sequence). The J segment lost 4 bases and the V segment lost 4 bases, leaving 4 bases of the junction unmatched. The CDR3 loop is CASSRDRVGTEVFF. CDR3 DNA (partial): TGTGCCAGCAGCCGGGACAGGGTGGGCACA.

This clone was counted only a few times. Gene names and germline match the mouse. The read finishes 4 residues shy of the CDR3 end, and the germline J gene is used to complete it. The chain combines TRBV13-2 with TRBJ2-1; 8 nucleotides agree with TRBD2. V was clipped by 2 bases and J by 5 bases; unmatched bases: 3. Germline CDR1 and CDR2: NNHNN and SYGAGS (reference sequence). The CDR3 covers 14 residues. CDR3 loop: CASGDPGLDAEQFF. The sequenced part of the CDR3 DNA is TGTGCCAGCGGTGACCCGGGACTGGATGCT.

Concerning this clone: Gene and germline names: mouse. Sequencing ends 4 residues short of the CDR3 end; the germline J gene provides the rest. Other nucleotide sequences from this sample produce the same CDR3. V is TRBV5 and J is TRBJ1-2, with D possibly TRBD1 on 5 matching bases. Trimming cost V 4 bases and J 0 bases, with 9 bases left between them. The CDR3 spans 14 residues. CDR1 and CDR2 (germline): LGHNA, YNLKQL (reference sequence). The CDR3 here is CASSPDTANSDYTF. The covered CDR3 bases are TGTGCCAGCAGCCCGGACACAGCAAACTCC.

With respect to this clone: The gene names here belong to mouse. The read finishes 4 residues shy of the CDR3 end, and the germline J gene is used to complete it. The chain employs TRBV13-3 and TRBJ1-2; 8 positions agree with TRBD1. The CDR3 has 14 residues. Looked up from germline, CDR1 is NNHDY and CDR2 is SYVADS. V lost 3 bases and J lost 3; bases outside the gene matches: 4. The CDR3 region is CASSGPGGYSDYTF. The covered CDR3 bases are TGTGCCAGCAGTGGACCAGGGGGCTACTCC.

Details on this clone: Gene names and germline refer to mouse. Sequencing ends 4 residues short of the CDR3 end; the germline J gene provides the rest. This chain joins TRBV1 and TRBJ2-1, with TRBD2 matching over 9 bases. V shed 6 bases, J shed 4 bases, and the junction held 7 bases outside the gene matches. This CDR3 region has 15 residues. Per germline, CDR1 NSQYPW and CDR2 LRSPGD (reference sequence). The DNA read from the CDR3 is TGCACCTGCAGCCGGACTGGGGCCTTTTATGCT. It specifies CTCSRTGAFYA. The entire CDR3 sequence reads CTCSRTGAFYAEQFF.

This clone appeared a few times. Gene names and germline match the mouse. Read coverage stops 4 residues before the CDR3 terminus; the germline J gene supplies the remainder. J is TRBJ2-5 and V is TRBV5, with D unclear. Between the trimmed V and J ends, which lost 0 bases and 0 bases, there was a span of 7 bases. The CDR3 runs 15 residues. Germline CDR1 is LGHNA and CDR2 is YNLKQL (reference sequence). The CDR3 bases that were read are TGTGCCAGCAGCCAAGAGACATTTAACCAAGAC. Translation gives CASSQETFNQD. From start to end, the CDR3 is CASSQETFNQDTQYF.

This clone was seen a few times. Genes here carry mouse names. The DNA read from the CDR3 is TGTGCCTGGAGTCTAAGGGACAGTTCCTATAATTCGCCC. Its translation: CAWSLRDSSYNSP. Given in full, the CDR3 is CAWSLRDSSYNSPLYF. The genes are TRBV31 and TRBJ1-6, with 7 bases identical to TRBD1. From the germline J gene comes the end of the CDR3, since the read stops 3 residues before it. TRBJ1-6 is filed as an ORF, its function uncertain. Per the germline V gene, CDR1 is GKSSPN and CDR2 is SITVG. The CDR3 runs 16 residues. Trimming at V came to 0 bases and at J to 0 bases, leaving 2 bases not matched to a gene.